This T cell receptor beta chain appears in the sequencing data of a study of cytomegalovirus exposure and HLA in healthy donors (dated by TCRdb to 2015 to 2018). For context, the study as a whole: According to an earlier analysis of around 600 of the donors, some 170 million T cells yielded roughly 110 million unique TCR beta sequences and 250 to 350 Gb of sequence data. Roughly 320 gigabases of sequencing data and 70 million to 100 million unique TCR sequences made up an early release that covered approximately 700 HLA-typed donors. Among the roughly 380 genotyped donors, about 83% belonged to the genetic ancestry cluster associated with self-reported Caucasian donors. The study aimed to test whether signatures of past pathogen exposure could be identified by cataloging public T cell receptors. The study used immunosequencing to profile the T cell repertoires of 670 or so subjects and linked those repertoires to cytomegalovirus serostatus. In addition to the first cohort of 666 subjects, a separate validation cohort of approximately 130 different subjects was used. To predict cytomegalovirus infection status, the study combined high-throughput TCR immunosequencing, statistical association of individual TCRs with disease status, and machine learning. In a later analysis, previously published TCR beta repertoires from fewer than 750 donors were re-analyzed and high-resolution HLA genotyping was added so that TCR occurrence patterns could be studied. The later analysis used no new phenotypic data to find candidate immune exposures, relying instead on TCR beta sequences and their occurrence across donors. To decide whether each TCR beta V gene segment behaved as functional or pseudogenic, an earlier analysis of some 580 of the donors relied on high-throughput TCR beta sequencing. Donor age, sex, ethnicity and CMV serostatus were compiled alongside the repertoire data. A later genetic analysis took genome-wide SNP genotypes for 398 of the 666 donors and used that subset as a discovery cohort. Every discovery cohort repertoire had been produced on one sequencing platform. HLA typing included class I and class II loci at four-digit resolution. The number of donors typed differed by locus, with about 629-630 for A, B, C, DRB1 and DQB1, 522 for DQA1, over 600 for DPA1, and approximately 470 for DPB1. Four to six DR-DQ haplotypes were handled as single units for association and clustering because linkage in the cohort was strong. On average, roughly 240,000 unique TCR beta nucleotide sequences were sequenced per donor among 398 genotyped donors of the cohort, with roughly 18% of those sequences being non-productive.

This clone was counted once. No cognate antigen has been identified for it. No clone much larger than this one lies a single base away; base qualities are absent. Reading from cysteine to phenylalanine, the CDR3 counts 14 amino acids. Just the 42-base CDR3 DNA is kept, in frame starting at base 1. Deletion took 5 bases off V and 4 bases off J, with a span of 14 bases between the germline ends. CDR1 and CDR2 are drawn from the germline V gene: MNHNS, SASEGT. The cohort consisted of more than 650 healthy bone marrow donors. All cohort members were sampled while nominally healthy, although unrecorded immune exposures were likely present. The donor was CMV seropositive and was included in the group of 289 seropositive cohort members. A peripheral blood sample was collected from each donor, and TCR beta sequencing was performed on peripheral blood mononuclear cells. Genomic DNA extraction from the blood cell samples was performed with the Qiagen DNeasy Blood Extraction Kit.

Study-level results and caveats: In the study, some 160 TCR beta chains were listed as associated with cytomegalovirus. Cytomegalovirus status was reported to be diagnosed by the classifier with high specificity and sensitivity in both the original and validation cohorts. According to a later analysis, parvovirus B19, influenza, CMV and Epstein-Barr virus appeared linked to several top co-occurrence clusters. Assigning TCR associations to individual alleles was difficult when HLA alleles, especially DR and DQ, strongly co-occurred. At a false discovery rate of 0.05, a later analysis linked 15,000 to 20,000 TCR beta sequences to specific HLA alleles. Because HLA typing was unavailable for some donors at each locus, only the typed subset was used in association tests. It was suggested by the authors that the approach could potentially be generalized to other disease states and immunological phenotypes. A later genetic analysis associated a missense DCLRE1C variant with V-gene and J-gene trimming of TCR beta chains, and an independent cohort replicated the association. In vitro tests confirmed that a few of the cytomegalovirus-associated TCR beta chains recognize cytomegalovirus antigens. Across donors, most TCR sequences were observed very rarely, whereas some public TCRs were present in many individuals. In a later analysis, the rate of TCR association differed among HLA loci, with DRB1 alleles having the most associated TCRs and HLA-C alleles having the fewest. The sequencing pipeline was judged likely to have produced a cluster of highly shared sequence variants as a technical artifact. This cohort had only TCR beta chains sequenced, and the lack of alpha or paired-chain data limited which features could be detected. The presence/absence analyses assumed that sequencing depth was roughly uniform across donors, and that assumption may not be true. In a later analysis, HLA-associated TCR beta chains showed more clonal expansion and lower generation probabilities than non-associated chains that were equally common. According to a later analysis, most CMV-associated TCR beta chains appeared to be HLA-restricted, and the HLA associations seemed to be driven largely by CMV exposure. CMV serostatus was the only immune exposure information available for the cohort. In an earlier analysis of 587 of the donors, most TCR beta V segments appeared in productive rearrangements about 87% or about 30% of the time, broadly matching IMGT annotations. Compared with the roughly 670-donor mean, donors in an Asian-associated ancestry cluster had fewer N-insertions in productive TCRs, according to a later genetic analysis. A further reported finding was that TCR beta sequences accurately predicted the HLA-A and HLA-B alleles for most subjects in the first cohort. Linkage disequilibrium might explain the correlated functional status among segregating V segments, but an unknown experimental factor could not be ruled out. The earlier analysis of about 600 of the donors excluded about 16 rarely observed V segments, including chromosome 9 orphons, because counts were too low. Some IMGT-functional V segments, including TRBV6-2 and TRBV6-3, could not be told apart with the 87-base-pair reads, so those segments were excluded.

Library construction relied on the immunoSEQ multiplex PCR assay. The multiplex PCR relied on a mix of 60 forward primers for TCR Vbeta segments and 13 reverse primers for TCR Jbeta segments. A multiplex PCR assay on genomic DNA amplified the CDR3 region of rearranged TCR beta genes. The Illumina HiSeq System was used to sequence the amplified TCR beta libraries as 87-base-pair reads. Concerning the study's data processing: A later analysis counted 65 million to 90 million unique TCR beta chains across the 550 to 750 repertoires, and approximately 11 million of these chains were shared by at least two donors. Raw reads were error-corrected and collapsed into unique sequences with a nearest-neighbor algorithm that merged closely related sequences to remove PCR and sequencing errors. Alignment of CDR3 sequences to IMGT reference sequences was used to assign V, D and J gene segments. For a sequence to be retained, at least a six-nucleotide match to both a V gene segment and a J gene segment was required. A rearrangement counted as productive if the CDR3 had no stop codons and remained in frame with V and J, and every other rearrangement counted as non-productive. CDR3 was defined by IMGT convention, running from the second conserved V-encoded cysteine to the conserved J-encoded phenylalanine. The earlier analysis of about 570 of the donors excluded any sequence lacking an unambiguous match to a single V gene segment. An earlier analysis of 587 of the donors called V segments functional above 56.7% productive rearrangements and segregating when the between-donor standard deviation exceeded 5%. To diagnose cytomegalovirus status from the catalog of TCR beta chain sequences, a statistical classification framework was built. A later analysis assigned V and J genes by comparing TCR nucleotide sequences with IMGT/GENE-DB human TR gene sequences. The TCRdist pipeline was used in a later analysis to assign CDR3 sequences and most-parsimonious VDJ recombination scenarios. A later analysis defined each TCR beta chain by its CDR3 amino acid sequence plus V-gene family, and excluded reads lacking a unique V-gene family. To address suspected cross-contamination and a sequencing artifact, a later analysis removed around 600 highly shared, low-generation-probability nucleotide sequences. In a later analysis, a clonal expansion index was calculated for each public chain from normalized within-repertoire ranks of inferred template counts. Generation probabilities in a later analysis came from a VDJ recombination model fitted to out-of-frame rearrangements, and those results were checked against IGoR. A later analysis scored TCR-TCR, TCR-HLA and TCR-CMV co-occurrence with hypergeometric tests, applying a repertoire-size bias correction to TCR pairs. To estimate false discovery rates, a later analysis permuted the HLA or CMV assignments 20 times. A later analysis grouped co-occurring TCRs with DBSCAN, adding TCRdist sequence similarity when clustering within HLA-allele-positive subsets. Co-occurrence clustering excluded repertoires with fewer than 30,000 or more than 120,000 public chains, plus five with anomalous nucleotide sharing. TCRdb limited this immuneACCESS table to in-frame rearrangements with V and J called. A share of clones is missing; checked studies link under half to unresolved V genes, and the rest is unexplained. V, J and clone size are those of that table, while D and trimming were read from the DNA. The sample yields around 160,000 clones; 83% were counted once. The ten biggest clones cover about 4% of the sample.

The TCR comes from a man in his fifties or sixties in good health and CMV-seropositive. The sample consisted of PBMCs. This sequence uses TRBV6-1 and TRBJ2-5; perhaps TRBD1 is the D gene, with 7 bases matching. The nucleotide sequence is given as TGTGCCAGCAGTTCAAGACAGGGAGGAGAGACCCAGTACTTC. Its translation reads: CASSSRQGGETQYF.